These 21 T cell receptor beta chains share one sample of origin, sequenced in a study of T cells in Graves' hyperthyroidism and ophthalmopathy. TCR beta CDR3 regions were amplified from RNA. A set of HTBI primers served as the primers for a first-round RT-PCR of the TCR CDR3. TCRdb used MiXCR to reprocess the multiplex PCR reads, holding one entry per CDR3 protein. The data contain 350,000 to 400,000 distinct CDR3 sequences, 11% to 15% of them singletons. Sequencing was performed on blood. The source is a woman aged 55-69 years with Graves' hyperthyroidism.

This clonotype was seen repeatedly, ten times or more. This chain joins TRBV4-1 and TRBJ2-5; 10 bases fit TRBD1. Losses at the gene ends were 4 bases for V and 5 bases for J; bases not matched to a gene: 10. CDR1 is MGHRA, CDR2 YSYEKL, per germline. The CDR3 consists of 16 residues. The CDR3 spells CASSPGGTGAGETQYF. DNA for the CDR3: TGCGCCAGCAGCCCGGGAGGGACAGGGGCGGGGGAGACCCAGTACTTC.

The chain carries TRBV20-1 and TRBJ2-5, with TRBD2 matching 12 bases. CDR1 is DFQATT, CDR2 SNEGSKA, per germline (reference sequence). The length of the CDR3 is 16 residues. V shed 0 bases, J shed 1 base, and the junction held 3 bases outside the gene matches. This CDR3 reads CSARDKLAGGQETQYF. DNA for the CDR3: TGCAGTGCTAGAGATAAACTAGCGGGAGGCCAAGAGACCCAGTACTTC.

This clonotype was seen only a few times. The chain employs TRBV5-1 and TRBJ2-7; the match to TRBD2 covers 7 bases. Per germline, CDR1 SGHRS and CDR2 YFSETQ. The CDR3 is 17 amino acids. Trimming removed 1 base from V and 2 bases from J; junction bases left unmatched: 12. CDR3 DNA: TGCGCCAGCAGCTTGAGGGAGGGGTCACCAACTCCCTACGAGCAGTACTTC. Its protein product is CASSLREGSPTPYEQYF.

The gene calls are TRBV20-1 and TRBJ2-1, with TRBD2 as a possible D gene (6 bases). In germline, CDR1 is DFQATT, CDR2 SNEGSKA (reference sequence). The CDR3 has 10 residues. V gave up 3 bases and J gave up 10 bases, with 7 bases separating them. The CDR3 region has the DNA TGCAGTGCTAGCGGGAGCGAGCAGTTCTTC. Translating gives CSASGSEQFF.

This clonotype was counted at least ten times. The CDR3 DNA reads TGTGCCAGCAGCTTAATGGGAGCGGGAGCCGGCTACAATGAGCAGTTCTTC. It specifies CASSLMGAGAGYNEQFF. The chain employs TRBV7-6 and TRBJ2-1; 8 bases are shared with TRBD2. Germline V lookup: CDR1 SGHVS, CDR2 FNYEAQ. V lost 2 bases and J lost 3; bases outside the gene matches: 9. CDR3 size: 17 residues.

The chain employs TRBV7-6 and TRBJ2-2; 7 bases map to TRBD2. Unmatched junction bases numbered 5, after V lost 2 bases and J lost 5 bases. This CDR3 is 15 amino acids long. The germline V gene has CDR1 SGHVS and CDR2 FNYEAQ. The CDR3 DNA sequence: TGTGCCAGCAGCTTATCTCAAGCGGGAACCGGGGAGCTGTTTTTT. It yields the protein CASSLSQAGTGELFF.

This chain joins TRBV7-3 and TRBJ2-1; TRBD1 might be the D (5 bases). Trimming cost V 5 bases and J 3 bases, with 14 bases left between them. The CDR3 length is 15 residues. Germline V gene sequence: CDR1 SGHTA, CDR2 FQGTGA. The chain's CDR3 is CASSPQGSGYNEQFF. The DNA of the CDR3 is TGTGCCAGCAGCCCTCAGGGTTCGGGCTACAATGAGCAGTTCTTC.

This rearrangement joins TRBV6-9 to TRBJ1-2, with a possible D match to TRBD1 (6 bases). Deletions cut 3 bases from V and 8 bases from J, with 22 bases between. This CDR3 is built from 16 residues. From germline, CDR1 is MNHGY and CDR2 SVAAGI. Here the CDR3 reads CASSYAIGRGGKGYTF. DNA of the CDR3: TGTGCCAGCAGTTACGCAATAGGGAGGGGGGGAAAAGGCTACACCTTC.

This chain links TRBV4-2 with TRBJ1-2, with TRBD1 as a possible D gene (5 bases). Germline CDR1 and CDR2: LGHNA and YNFKEQ. V shed 4 bases and J shed 7 bases, with 10 bases lying between them. This CDR3 is 12 amino acids long. The CDR3 is CASSPQGSGYTF. In DNA form, the CDR3 reads TGTGCCAGCAGCCCGCAGGGTAGTGGCTACACCTTC.

This chain links TRBV20-1 with TRBJ2-7, with D tentatively TRBD2 (5 bases). V gave up 6 bases and J gave up 6 bases, with 18 bases separating them. In germline, CDR1 is DFQATT, CDR2 SNEGSKA (reference sequence). The CDR3 covers 13 residues. The CDR3, as DNA: TGCAGTGCCGCGCTGGACTCTGGTGGCGAGCAGTACTTC. Translated, it gives CSAALDSGGEQYF.

This clonotype was picked up many times. The gene calls are TRBV24-1 and TRBJ2-3; 8 bases are a match to TRBD1. V lost 4 bases and J lost 4; bases outside the gene matches: 6. The CDR3 is 15 residues long. Per the germline V gene, CDR1 is KGHDR and CDR2 is SFDVKD. The CDR3 sequence: CATSDLGQGADTQYF. DNA of the CDR3: TGTGCCACCAGTGACCTTGGACAGGGCGCAGATACGCAGTATTTT.

This clonotype was seen repeatedly, ten times or more. The rearrangement joins TRBV12-3 or TRBV12-4 to TRBJ2-1; 7 nucleotides line up with TRBD2. After removal of 10 bases from V and 0 bases from J, the junction contained 9 bases not matched to a gene. This CDR3 spans 15 amino acids. CDR3 DNA: TGTGCCATACATAAGCGGGGCAGCTCCTACAATGAGCAGTTCTTC. Translating gives CAIHKRGSSYNEQFF.

This clonotype was counted a few times. The V call is TRBV6-5, the J call TRBJ1-6; D perhaps matches TRBD1 (5 bases). The CDR3 totals 14 residues. With 0 bases removed from V and 8 bases from J, the gap between germline ends came to 8 bases. Germline V CDR1 and CDR2: MNHEY, SVGAGI. CDR3: CASSYSMGDSPLHF. DNA of the CDR3: TGTGCCAGCAGTTACTCTATGGGGGATTCACCCCTCCACTTT.

This clonotype was detected only a few times. The rearrangement links TRBV3-1 to TRBJ2-1; 11 bases line up with TRBD2. Germline CDR1 LGHDT, CDR2 YNNKEL (reference sequence). The CDR3 is 15 amino acids. V trimming: 5 bases; J trimming: 7 bases; junction bases outside the gene matches: 7. CDR3 DNA sequence: TGTGCCAGCAGCATACTAGCGGGAGTAGGTAATGAGCAGTTCTTC. Translated: CASSILAGVGNEQFF.

This clonotype was seen repeatedly, ten times or more. The rearrangement links TRBV18 to TRBJ2-3; D might be TRBD2 (5 bases). V shed 0 bases and J shed 3 bases, with 13 bases lying between them. Germline V gene lookup returns CDR1 KGHSH and CDR2 LQKENI. This CDR3 spans 16 amino acids. The CDR3 DNA is TGTGCCAGCTCACCACCACTGCGGAGGAGGACAGATACGCAGTATTTT. It translates to CASSPPLRRRTDTQYF.

Ten or more counts support this clonotype. The J gene is TRBJ2-1, the V gene TRBV5-1, with 8 nucleotides matching TRBD2. The length of the CDR3 is 15 residues. The trim removed 6 bases at V and 1 base at J, leaving 6 bases unmatched. CDR1 and CDR2 (germline): SGHRS, YFSETQ. The chain's CDR3 is CASTSSGWSYNEQFF. CDR3 DNA sequence: TGCGCCAGCACATCTAGCGGGTGGTCCTACAATGAGCAGTTCTTC.

The V call is TRBV5-1, the J call TRBJ2-1; 9 bases map to TRBD2. V was pared by 5 bases and J by 0 bases, with 9 bases of the junction left unmatched. CDR1 is SGHRS and CDR2 is YFSETQ in the germline V gene. This CDR3 is built from 17 residues. The CDR3 reads CASSSPGLASSYNEQFF. The CDR3, as DNA: TGCGCCAGCAGTTCACCGGGACTAGCAAGCTCCTACAATGAGCAGTTCTTC. Supplemented by reference TRBV5-1 and TRBJ2-1, the full variable domain reads KAGVTQTPRYLIKTRGQQVTLSCSPISGHRSVSWYQQTPGQGLQFLFEYFSETQRNKGNFPGRFSGRQFSNSRSEMNVSTLELGDSALYLCASSSPGLASSYNEQFFGPGTRLTVL.

The table lists this clonotype with many counts. The J gene is TRBJ2-5, the V gene TRBV18, with D uncertain. The V end was cut by 8 bases, the J end by 2 bases, with 6 bases between. The CDR3 is 11 residues long. Per germline, CDR1 KGHSH and CDR2 LQKENI. CDR3 region: CASSQQETQYF. The CDR3 DNA follows: TGTGCCAGCAGCCAACAAGAGACCCAGTACTTC.

The chain couples TRBV12-3 or TRBV12-4 to TRBJ1-4; D gene unclear. V was shortened by 4 bases and J by 3 bases, with 18 bases between the two germline ends. The length of the CDR3 is 17 residues. The CDR3 DNA reads as TGTGCCAGCAGTTCCCATTTTTTACCGAGGTCTAATGAAAAACTGTTTTTT. Its translation is CASSSHFLPRSNEKLFF.

In this sample, this clonotype turned up many times. The CDR3 DNA sequence: TGCAGTGCTAGTCTAGCGGGAGTGAACAATGAGCAGTTCTTC. This gives the protein CSASLAGVNNEQFF. The chain links TRBV20-1 to TRBJ2-1; 10 bases fit TRBD2. V shed 3 bases, J shed 5 bases, and the junction held 4 bases outside the gene matches. Per the germline V gene, CDR1 is DFQATT and CDR2 is SNEGSKA (reference sequence). The CDR3 length is 14 residues.

The rearrangement joins TRBV4-1 to TRBJ1-4; 7 bases line up with TRBD1. V shed 4 bases and J 0 bases; nucleotides not matched to a gene: 8. The CDR3 has 17 residues. Germline CDR1 is MGHRA and CDR2 is YSYEKL. The CDR3 DNA is TGCGCCAGCAGCCCCCCCAGGGGGAGTTCAACTAATGAAAAACTGTTTTTT. It codes for CASSPPRGSSTNEKLFF.